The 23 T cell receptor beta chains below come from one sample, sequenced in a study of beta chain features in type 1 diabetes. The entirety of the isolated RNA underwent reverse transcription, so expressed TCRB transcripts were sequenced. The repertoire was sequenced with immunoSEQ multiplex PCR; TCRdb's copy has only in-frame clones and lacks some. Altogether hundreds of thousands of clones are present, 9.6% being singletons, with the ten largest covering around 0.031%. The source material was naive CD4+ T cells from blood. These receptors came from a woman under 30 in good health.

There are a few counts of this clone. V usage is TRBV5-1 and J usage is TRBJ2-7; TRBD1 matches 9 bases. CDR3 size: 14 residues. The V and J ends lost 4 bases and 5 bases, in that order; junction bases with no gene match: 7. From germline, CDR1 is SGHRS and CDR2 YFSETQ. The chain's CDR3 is CASSRTGAIHEQYF. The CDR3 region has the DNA TGCGCCAGCAGCAGGACAGGGGCCATCCACGAGCAGTACTTC. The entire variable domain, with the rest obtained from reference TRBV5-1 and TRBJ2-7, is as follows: KAGVTQTPRYLIKTRGQQVTLSCSPISGHRSVSWYQQTPGQGLQFLFEYFSETQRNKGNFPGRFSGRQFSNSRSEMNVSTLELGDSALYLCASSRTGAIHEQYFGPGTRLTVT.

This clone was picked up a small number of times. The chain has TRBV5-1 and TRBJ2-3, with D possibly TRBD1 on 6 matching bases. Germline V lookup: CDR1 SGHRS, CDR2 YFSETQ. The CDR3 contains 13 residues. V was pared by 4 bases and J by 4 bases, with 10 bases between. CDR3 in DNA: TGCGCCAGCAGCCCGGACAGCCCAGATACGCAGTATTTT. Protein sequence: CASSPDSPDTQYF.

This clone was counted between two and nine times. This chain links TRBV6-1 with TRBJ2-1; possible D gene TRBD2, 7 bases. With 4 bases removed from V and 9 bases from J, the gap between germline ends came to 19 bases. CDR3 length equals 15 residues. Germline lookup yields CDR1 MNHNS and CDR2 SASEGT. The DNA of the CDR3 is TGTGCCAGCAGTGCAAGGACTAGGGGGGACGCTGAGCAGTTCTTC. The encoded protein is CASSARTRGDAEQFF.

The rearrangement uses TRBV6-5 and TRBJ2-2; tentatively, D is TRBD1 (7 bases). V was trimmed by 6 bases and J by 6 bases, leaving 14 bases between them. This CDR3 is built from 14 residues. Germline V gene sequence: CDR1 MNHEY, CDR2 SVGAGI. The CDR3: CASRPGGKAGELFF. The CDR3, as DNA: TGTGCCAGCAGACCAGGGGGGAAGGCCGGGGAGCTGTTTTTT.

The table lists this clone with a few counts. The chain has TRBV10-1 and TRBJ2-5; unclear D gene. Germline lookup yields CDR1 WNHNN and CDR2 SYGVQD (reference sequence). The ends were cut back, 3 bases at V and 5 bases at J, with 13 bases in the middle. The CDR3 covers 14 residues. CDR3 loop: CASSDSGIGETQYF. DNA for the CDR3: TGCGCCAGCAGTGACTCCGGTATCGGGGAGACCCAGTACTTC.

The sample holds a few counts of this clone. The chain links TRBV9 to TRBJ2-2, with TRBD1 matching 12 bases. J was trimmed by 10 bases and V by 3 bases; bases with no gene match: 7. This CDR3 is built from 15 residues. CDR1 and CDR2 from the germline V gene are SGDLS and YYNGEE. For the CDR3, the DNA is TGTGCCAGCAGCGGGCCGGGACAGGGGGCAAAGGAGCTGTTTTTT. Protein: CASSGPGQGAKELFF.

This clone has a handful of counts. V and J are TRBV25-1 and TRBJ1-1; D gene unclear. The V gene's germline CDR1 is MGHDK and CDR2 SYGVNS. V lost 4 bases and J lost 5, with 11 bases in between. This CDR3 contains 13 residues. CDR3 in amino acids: CASSGQARTEAFF. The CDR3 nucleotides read TGTGCCAGCAGTGGTCAGGCACGGACTGAAGCTTTCTTT. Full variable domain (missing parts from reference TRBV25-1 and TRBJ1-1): EADIYQTPRYLVIGTGKKITLECSQTMGHDKMYWYQQDPGMELHLIHYSYGVNSTEKGDLSSESTVSRIRTEHFPLTLESARPSHTSQYLCASSGQARTEAFFGQGTRLTVV.

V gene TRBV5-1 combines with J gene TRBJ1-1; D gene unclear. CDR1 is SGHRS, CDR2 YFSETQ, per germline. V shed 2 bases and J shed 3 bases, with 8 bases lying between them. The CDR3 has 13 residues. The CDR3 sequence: CASSFKADTEAFF. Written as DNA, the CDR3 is TGCGCCAGCAGCTTTAAAGCCGACACTGAAGCTTTCTTT.

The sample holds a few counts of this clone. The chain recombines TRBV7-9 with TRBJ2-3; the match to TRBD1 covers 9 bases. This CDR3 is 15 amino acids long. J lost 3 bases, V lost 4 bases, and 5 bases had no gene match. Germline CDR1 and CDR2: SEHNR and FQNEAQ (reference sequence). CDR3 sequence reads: CASSSDRGGTDTQYF. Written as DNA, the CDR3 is TGTGCCAGCAGCTCCGACAGGGGGGGAACAGATACGCAGTATTTT. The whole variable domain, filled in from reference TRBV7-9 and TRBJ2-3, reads DTGVSQNPRHKITKRGQNVTFRCDPISEHNRLYWYRQTLGQGPEFLTYFQNEAQLEKSRLLSDRFSAERPKGSFSTLEIQRTEQGDSAMYLCASSSDRGGTDTQYFGPGTRLTVL.

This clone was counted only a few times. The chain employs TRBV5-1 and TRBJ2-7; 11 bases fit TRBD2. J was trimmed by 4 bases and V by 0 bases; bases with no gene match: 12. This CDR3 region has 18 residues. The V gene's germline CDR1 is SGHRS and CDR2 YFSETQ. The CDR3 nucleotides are TGCGCCAGCAGCTTGGTGACTAGCGGGACTACTACTCCATACGAGCAGTACTTC. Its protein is CASSLVTSGTTTPYEQYF.

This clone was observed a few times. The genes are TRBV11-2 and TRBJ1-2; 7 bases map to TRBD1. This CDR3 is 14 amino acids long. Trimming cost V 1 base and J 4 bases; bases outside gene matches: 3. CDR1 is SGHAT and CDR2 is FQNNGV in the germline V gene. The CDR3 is CASSLVGQAYGYTF. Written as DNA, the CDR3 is TGTGCCAGCAGCTTAGTAGGACAGGCCTATGGCTACACCTTC.

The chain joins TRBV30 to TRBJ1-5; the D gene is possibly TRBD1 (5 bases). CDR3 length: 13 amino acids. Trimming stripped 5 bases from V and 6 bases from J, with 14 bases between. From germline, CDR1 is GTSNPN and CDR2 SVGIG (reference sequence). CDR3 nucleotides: TGTGCCTGGGGGTCGGGGGGAGCTCAGCCCCAGCATTTT. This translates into CAWGSGGAQPQHF.

The CDR3 here is CAWSSVGGVREAFF. The CDR3, as DNA: TGTGCCTGGAGTTCCGTCGGAGGGGTCAGAGAAGCTTTCTTT. The chain couples TRBV30 to TRBJ1-1; a weak D match, TRBD1 (5 bases). The germline V gene encodes CDR1 GTSNPN and CDR2 SVGIG (reference sequence). Trimming took 2 bases from V and 8 from J, leaving 18 bases between them. The CDR3 covers 14 residues. The whole variable domain, filled in from reference TRBV30 and TRBJ1-1, reads SQTIHQWPATLVQPVGSPLSLECTVEGTSNPNLYWYRQAAGRGLQLLFYSVGIGQISSEVPQNLSASRPQDRQFILSSKKLLLSDSGFYLCAWSSVGGVREAFFGQGTRLTVV.

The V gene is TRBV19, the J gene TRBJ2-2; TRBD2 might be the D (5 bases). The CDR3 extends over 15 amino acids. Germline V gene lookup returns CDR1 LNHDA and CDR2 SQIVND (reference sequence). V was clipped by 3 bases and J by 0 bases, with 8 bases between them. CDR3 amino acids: CASSMVATNTGELFF. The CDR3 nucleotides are TGTGCCAGTAGTATGGTAGCGACGAACACCGGGGAGCTGTTTTTT.

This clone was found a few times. CDR3 sequence (DNA): TGTGCCAGCACCAAAGGACAGGGAGGCCACGAGCAGTACTTC. Its protein product is CASTKGQGGHEQYF. The V and J genes are TRBV2 and TRBJ2-7; TRBD1 matches 8 bases. CDR3 length: 14 amino acids. CDR1 SNHLY and CDR2 FYNNEI come from the germline V gene. After removal of 7 bases from V and 5 bases from J, the junction contained 10 bases not matched to a gene.

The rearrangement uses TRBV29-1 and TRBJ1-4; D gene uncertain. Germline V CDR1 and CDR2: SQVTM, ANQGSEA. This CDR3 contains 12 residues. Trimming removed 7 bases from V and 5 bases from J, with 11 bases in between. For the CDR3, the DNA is TGCAGCGCCGCACTTAAAAATGAAAAACTGTTTTTT. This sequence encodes CSAALKNEKLFF.

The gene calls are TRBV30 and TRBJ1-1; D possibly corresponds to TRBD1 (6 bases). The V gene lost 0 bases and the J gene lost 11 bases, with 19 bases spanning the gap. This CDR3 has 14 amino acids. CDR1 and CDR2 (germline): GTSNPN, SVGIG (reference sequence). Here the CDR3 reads CAWSVLGKGGNAFF. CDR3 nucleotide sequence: TGTGCCTGGAGTGTACTGGGCAAAGGGGGTAACGCTTTCTTT.

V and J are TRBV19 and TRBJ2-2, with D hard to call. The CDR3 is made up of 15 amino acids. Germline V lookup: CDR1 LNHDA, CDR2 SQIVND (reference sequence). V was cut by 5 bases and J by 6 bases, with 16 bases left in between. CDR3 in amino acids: CASSLSGVVPGELFF. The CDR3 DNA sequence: TGTGCCAGTAGTCTGTCCGGTGTGGTACCCGGGGAGCTGTTTTTT.

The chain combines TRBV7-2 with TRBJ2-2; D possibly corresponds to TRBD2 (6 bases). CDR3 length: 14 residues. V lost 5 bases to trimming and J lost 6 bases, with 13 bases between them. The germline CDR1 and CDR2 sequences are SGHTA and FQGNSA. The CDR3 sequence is CASSRPGVPGELFF. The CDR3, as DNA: TGTGCCAGCAGCCGACCGGGGGTACCCGGGGAGCTGTTTTTT.

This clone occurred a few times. CDR3 sequence (DNA): TGCGCCAGCAGCTTGGGCCCCCAGGAGACCCAGTACTTC. It specifies CASSLGPQETQYF. The V and J genes are TRBV5-1 and TRBJ2-5; D uncertain. From germline, CDR1 is SGHRS and CDR2 YFSETQ. The CDR3 spans 13 residues. V was shortened by 0 bases and J by 5 bases, with 8 bases between the two germline ends.

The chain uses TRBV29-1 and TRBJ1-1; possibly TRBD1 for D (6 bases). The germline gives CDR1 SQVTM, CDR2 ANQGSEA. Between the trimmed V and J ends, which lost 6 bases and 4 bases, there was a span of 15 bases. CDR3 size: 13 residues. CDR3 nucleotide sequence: TGCAGCGTCCTAGGGGGTGGAAGCACTGAAGCTTTCTTT. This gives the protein CSVLGGGSTEAFF.

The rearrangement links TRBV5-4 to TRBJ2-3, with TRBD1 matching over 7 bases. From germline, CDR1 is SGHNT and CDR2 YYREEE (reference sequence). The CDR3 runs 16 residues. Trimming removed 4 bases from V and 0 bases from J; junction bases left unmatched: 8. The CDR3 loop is CASSTYAGGSTDTQYF. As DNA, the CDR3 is TGTGCCAGCAGCACCTACGCAGGGGGTAGCACAGATACGCAGTATTTT.

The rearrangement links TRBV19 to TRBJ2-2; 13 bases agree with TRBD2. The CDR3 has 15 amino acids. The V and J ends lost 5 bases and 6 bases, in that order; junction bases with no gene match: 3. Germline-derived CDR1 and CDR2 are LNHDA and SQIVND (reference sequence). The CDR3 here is CASSGLAGAPGELFF. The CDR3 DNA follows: TGTGCCAGTAGTGGACTAGCGGGAGCTCCCGGGGAGCTGTTTTTT. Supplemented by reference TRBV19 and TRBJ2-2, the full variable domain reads DGGITQSPKYLFRKEGQNVTLSCEQNLNHDAMYWYRQDPGQGLRLIYYSQIVNDFQKGDIAEGYSVSREKKESFPLTVTSAQKNPTAFYLCASSGLAGAPGELFFGEGSRLTVL.